This paragraph reports one T cell receptor (beta chain). This specimen comes from a study of shared clonotypes between healthy human individuals. About the study: Samples came from a couple of female and a few male donors aged 18 to 49.

Trimming removed 5 bases at V and 4 bases at J, with 9 bases between. Germline V CDR1 and CDR2: SGHTA, FQGTGA. The CDR3 runs 13 residues. Here immunoSEQ multiplex PCR was the method, and the copy in TCRdb shows in-frame clones only, minus some. The sample records 2 million to 2.5 million clones, 90% to 95% being singletons. This rearrangement joins TRBV7-3 to TRBJ2-1; the D gene is possibly TRBD1 (6 bases). This receptor was obtained from a man aged 18-30 years in good health. Some clones in this sample may be carry-over from other donors' samples. Sequenced input: naive CD4+ T cells from PBMCs. Subset specified: CD45RA+ positively selected. CDR3 nucleotides: TGTGCCAGCAGCCAGGGACATTACAATGAGCAGTTCTTC. It yields the protein CASSQGHYNEQFF.